This T cell receptor (beta chain) comes out of a study of cytomegalovirus exposure and HLA in healthy donors. Study-wide findings and caveats: A few chains linked to CMV were shown in vitro to be specific for CMV antigens. TCR clusters originating in the first cohort tended to co-occur in the 100 to 150 validation repertoires, according to a later analysis.

This CDR3 is 12 amino acids long. Germline V gene sequence: CDR1 MDHEN, CDR2 SYDVKM. V was cut by 8 bases and J by 4 bases, with 11 bases left in between. Only in-frame clones appear in the TCRdb table, and some are missing; sequencing was by immunoSEQ multiplex PCR. The sample consists of some 240,000 clones, more than 75% of them appearing once. With respect to this clone: Its specificity is unknown.

A roughly 120-subject validation cohort, separate from the approximately 690-subject first cohort, supplied the donors. This clonotype originated in a woman aged 18-29 years in good health and CMV-seropositive. The sequencing input was PBMCs. The rearrangement links TRBV28 to TRBJ2-5; D is unresolved. The DNA for the CDR3 is TGTGCCAGCCAAAAGCGTATAGAGACCCAGTACTTC. Translating it yields CASQKRIETQYF.